This T cell receptor beta chain originates from a study of T cells in Graves' hyperthyroidism and ophthalmopathy. Amplification of TCR beta CDR3 regions used RNA as the template. The HTBI primer set was used in a first-round RT-PCR of the TCR CDR3. One entry per CDR3 protein, called by TCRdb with MiXCR from the multiplex PCR reads. In the table there are some 760,000 distinct CDR3 sequences, 14% of which are singletons. Material for sequencing was blood. The TCR sequence derives from a woman under 30 with Graves' hyperthyroidism.

The CDR3 nucleotides read TGTGCCAGCAGCTTGCGGCCCACTGAAGCTTTCTTT. Translated, it gives CASSLRPTEAFF. The chain combines TRBV5-6 with TRBJ1-1, with no clear D. CDR1 is SGHDT and CDR2 is YYEEEE in the germline V gene. The CDR3 loop spans 12 amino acids. With 1 base removed from V and 4 bases from J, the gap between germline ends came to 5 bases.